Included here is one T cell receptor (beta chain) sequence, with context. This specimen belongs to a study of blood T cell repertoires in COVID-19. Trimming took off 3 bases at V and 1 base at J, with 16 bases between the two ends. Per germline, CDR1 SNHLY and CDR2 FYNNEI. The CDR3 covers 16 residues. The repertoire was sequenced with immunoSEQ multiplex PCR; TCRdb's copy has only in-frame clones and lacks some. Seen here are around 250,000 clones, approximately 90% observed once, and the top ten hold 2.8%. This clonotype originated in a middle-aged man who had been exposed to COVID-19. Sequencing input: PBMCs or T cells enriched from blood (not recorded which). V usage is TRBV2 and J usage is TRBJ2-7; D is perhaps TRBD2 (6 bases). CDR3 sequence (DNA): TGTGCCAGCAGTGATCCACGTGCGGGATCATCCTACGAGCAGTACTTC. Translated: CASSDPRAGSSYEQYF.